This T cell receptor (beta chain) was found in a study of cytomegalovirus exposure and HLA in healthy donors. As regards this clone: Its antigen is undetermined.

Study results and caveats: Specificity for CMV antigens was confirmed in vitro for a few of the CMV-associated chains. Generally TCR sequences proved uncommon, though certain public TCRs appeared in numerous donors.

The PCR made use of 60 Vbeta and 13 Jbeta primers. Some clones are missing from TCRdb's copy, which holds only in-frame ones; the method was immunoSEQ multiplex PCR. This table holds more than 45,000 clones, 70% to 80% found once. This CDR3 has 11 residues. The ends were cut back, 2 bases at V and 8 bases at J, with 4 bases in the middle. CDR1 LGHNT and CDR2 FRNRAP come from the germline V gene. Sequenced sample: PBMCs. The sequence came from a woman in her sixties or seventies in good health and CMV-seropositive. V gene TRBV12-5 combines with J gene TRBJ2-1; D remains unclear. The CDR3 DNA reads as TGTGCTAGTGGTTTGTCTTATGAGCAGTTCTTC. This translates into CASGLSYEQFF. Variable domain in full (rest from reference TRBV12-5 and TRBJ2-1): DARVTQTPRHKVTEMGQEVTMRCQPILGHNTVFWYRQTMMQGLELLAYFRNRAPLDDSGMPKDRFSAEMPDATLATLKIQPSEPRDSAVYFCASGLSYEQFFGPGTRLTVL.